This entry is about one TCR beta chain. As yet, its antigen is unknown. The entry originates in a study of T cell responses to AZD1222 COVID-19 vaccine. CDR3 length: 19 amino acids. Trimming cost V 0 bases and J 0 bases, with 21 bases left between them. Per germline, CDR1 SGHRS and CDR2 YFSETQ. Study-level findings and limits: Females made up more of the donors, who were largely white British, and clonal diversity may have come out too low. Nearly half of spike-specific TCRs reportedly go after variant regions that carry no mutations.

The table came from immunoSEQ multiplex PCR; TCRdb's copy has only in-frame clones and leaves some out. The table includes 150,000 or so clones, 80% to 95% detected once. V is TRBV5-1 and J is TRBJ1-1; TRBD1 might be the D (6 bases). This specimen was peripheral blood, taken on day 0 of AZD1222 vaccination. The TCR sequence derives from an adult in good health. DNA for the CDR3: TGCGCCAGCAGCTTGGGACCCCGGGGGGCCCATGGAATGAACACTGAAGCTTTCTTT. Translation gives CASSLGPRGAHGMNTEAFF.